These T cell receptor beta chains were read from a single sample in a study of T cells in localized non-small cell lung cancer. The data were produced by immunoSEQ multiplex PCR, yet TCRdb's version contains in-frame clones alone and is incomplete. The data show more than 30,000 clones, with 86% seen just once and roughly 4.2% held by the top ten. The input for sequencing was peripheral blood, taken before any cancer treatment. The source of these receptors is a male donor older than 55 with stage III lung adenocarcinoma. Each CDR3 is given with its conserved first and last residue. D genes are given only for firm matches. For some rows the clone size is stated as once, few or many, or as a class when expanded; others skip it.

TRBJ1-6 TRBV18 - 14 - TGTGCCAGCTCACCATCTCAGTCAAATTCACCCCTCCACTTT CASSPSQSNSPLHF
TRBJ1-5 TRBV6-5 - 15 - TGTGCCAGCAGGCCAACAGGGATTCCTAATCAGCCCCAGCATTTT CASRPTGIPNQPQHF
TRBJ1-1 TRBV28 - 13 - TGTGCCAGCAGTTGGCAGGGGTGGACTGAAGCTTTCTTT CASSWQGWTEAFF
TRBJ1-1 TRBV5-6 - 14 - TGTGCCAGCAGCAAAGGGACCTCATGGGCTGAAGCTTTCTTT CASSKGTSWAEAFF
TRBJ1-2 TRBV18 TRBD1 15 few TGTGCCAGCTCCCTAACTCGGGACAGGGACTATGGCTACACCTTC CASSLTRDRDYGYTF
TRBJ2-2 TRBV27 - 15 few TGTGCCAGCAGTTTAAGGGCAGCTAACACCGGGGAGCTGTTTTTT CASSLRAANTGELFF
TRBJ2-5 TRBV19 - 13 - TGTGCCAGTAGTATTTCACTAGAAGAGACCCAGTACTTC CASSISLEETQYF
TRBJ2-1 TRBV30 - 17 - TGTGCCTGGAGTGTACGTGGCGGCTCCGTAACCTACAATGAGCAGTTCTTC CAWSVRGGSVTYNEQFF
TRBJ2-1 TRBV9 - 14 - TGTGCCAGCAGCCCACAATCCGGGACTCTTGAGCAGTTCTTC CASSPQSGTLEQFF
TRBJ2-3 TRBV9 TRBD2 14 - TGTGCCAGCAGCGCCGGGACTACGTCAGATACGCAGTATTTT CASSAGTTSDTQYF
TRBJ2-5 TRBV9 - 14 few TGTGCCAGCAGCGTCGGGACAATGAGGGAGACCCAGTACTTC CASSVGTMRETQYF
TRBJ2-7 TRBV30 - 13 once TGTGCCTGGAGGTCGGGGAGTCGGCGGGAGCAGTACTTC CAWRSGSRREQYF
TRBJ1-5 TRBV7-9 - 14 - TGTGCCAGCAGCTTAGAAGGGGGTTCTCAGCCCCAGCATTTT CASSLEGGSQPQHF
TRBJ1-1 TRBV10-3 - 14 - TGTGCCATCAGTTCCGGGACTGTCAACACTGAAGCTTTCTTT CAISSGTVNTEAFF
TRBJ1-1 TRBV18 TRBD1 15 - TGTGCCAGCTCACCTCCAGGGACAGGGAACACTGAAGCTTTCTTT CASSPPGTGNTEAFF
TRBJ1-1 TRBV11-2 - 14 - TGTGCCAGCAGCTTAGACGCAGCTAACACTGAAGCTTTCTTT CASSLDAANTEAFF
TRBJ1-2 TRBV19 - 15 - TGTGCCAGTACCCGGGCCGCAAATGGGAACTATGGCTACACCTTC CASTRAANGNYGYTF
TRBJ2-7 TRBV29-1 - 11 - TGCAGCGTTGAGACAGCCTACGAGCAGTACTTC CSVETAYEQYF
TRBJ2-3 TRBV27 - 12 - TGTGCCAGCAGTCTGAACATGAATACGCAGTATTTT CASSLNMNTQYF
TRBJ1-4 TRBV6-5 - 14 - TGTGCCAGCAGGGAAGACGGGTCTAATGAAAAACTGTTTTTT CASREDGSNEKLFF
TRBJ2-2 TRBV10-3 - 14 - TGTGCCATCAGTGATTCGGGACACACCGGGGAGCTGTTTTTT CAISDSGHTGELFF
TRBJ1-1 TRBV5-1 - 15 - TGCGCCAGCAGCTTGGTGACAGGAGGGAACACTGAAGCTTTCTTT CASSLVTGGNTEAFF
TRBJ1-5 TRBV29-1 - 12 - TGCAGCGTTGGACAGGCCAATCAGCCCCAGCATTTT CSVGQANQPQHF
TRBJ2-7 TRBV5-1 TRBD1 13 - TGCGCCAGCAGCTCGGGACAGATGTACGAGCAGTACTTC CASSSGQMYEQYF
TRBJ2-1 TRBV5-1 TRBD1 16 - TGCGCCAGCAGCTTGGAGGGACAGGGGGTAGGTAATGAGCAGTTCTTC CASSLEGQGVGNEQFF
TRBJ2-7 TRBV5-6 - 12 - TGTGCCAGCAGCTTACAGGGAGGTGAGCAGTACTTC CASSLQGGEQYF
TRBJ1-5 TRBV7-9 - 13 - TGTGCCAGCAGCTTAATGTCCAATCAGCCCCAGCATTTT CASSLMSNQPQHF
TRBJ1-6 TRBV5-1 - 15 - TGCGCCAGCAGCTTGGGTGCGAGGGCCAATTCACCCCTCCACTTT CASSLGARANSPLHF
TRBJ1-3 TRBV13 TRBD1 17 - TGTGCCAGCAGCCTTTCCGTTCAGGGGGCCGGAGGAAACACCATATATTTT CASSLSVQGAGGNTIYF
TRBJ1-3 TRBV19 - 17 - TGTGCCAGTAGTCCCGAAATGGACAGTTTGAGAGGAAACACCATATATTTT CASSPEMDSLRGNTIYF
TRBJ1-3 TRBV5-8 - 18 once TGTGCCAGCAGCCCCTGGCGGGGGGGCAAAGAAACTGGAAACACCATATATTTT CASSPWRGGKETGNTIYF
TRBJ1-5 TRBV11-3 - 15 - TGTGCCAGCAGCTCCCCAACAGCCTTAAATCAGCCCCAGCATTTT CASSSPTALNQPQHF
TRBJ1-2 TRBV6-1 TRBD1 17 - TGTGCCAGCAGTGAACGGTCGACAGGGGGAGGTGTAGAGGGCTACACCTTC CASSERSTGGGVEGYTF
TRBJ1-1 TRBV15 - 16 - TGTGCCACCAGCAGGGAGATTGGGACTTACAACTCTGAAGCTTTCTTT CATSREIGTYNSEAFF
TRBJ2-1 TRBV6-5 - 14 - TGTGCCAGCAGGGGGCGGGGCTCCTACAATGAGCAGTTCTTC CASRGRGSYNEQFF
TRBJ1-5 TRBV2 - 17 - TGTGCCAGCAGTGAAGCCAGCCAACTGCTCTCCGATCAGCCCCAGCATTTT CASSEASQLLSDQPQHF
TRBJ2-7 TRBV5-6 - 14 - TGTTCCAGCAGCTTGGACGGGAGCTCCTACGAGCAGTACTTC CSSSLDGSSYEQYF
TRBJ2-7 TRBV27 - 16 - TGTGCCAGCAGTTTATTACTTCGAGGGGAAGGGGGCGAGCAGTACTTC CASSLLLRGEGGEQYF
TRBJ1-1 TRBV25-1 - 16 - TGTGCCAGCAGTGAATGGGGGTGGGGACAGAACACTGAAGCTTTCTTT CASSEWGWGQNTEAFF
TRBJ2-7 TRBV5-1 - 15 - TGCGCCAGCAGCTTGGGGGGTAGCGGATCCTACGAGCAGTACTTC CASSLGGSGSYEQYF
TRBJ2-7 TRBV5-1 - 15 - TGCGCCAGCGCAACCTCCGGGACAAGGTCCGACGAGCAGTACTTC CASATSGTRSDEQYF
TRBJ2-1 TRBV19 - 16 - TGTGCCAGTAGTATATCGGGGCTAGCGAAATACAATGAGCAGTTCTTC CASSISGLAKYNEQFF
TRBJ2-2 TRBV29-1 - 13 once TGCAGCGTTGGGGCGGATAACACCGGGGAGCTGTTTTTT CSVGADNTGELFF
TRBJ2-7 TRBV7-2 TRBD2 15 - TGTGCCAGCAGCTTTACTAGCGGGAGTCGGAACGAGCAGTACTTC CASSFTSGSRNEQYF
TRBJ2-3 TRBV9 - 15 - TGTGCCAGCAGCCTACAGGGTGAATATGCAGATACGCAGTATTTT CASSLQGEYADTQYF
TRBJ2-5 TRBV2 - 15 - TGTGCCAGCAGTCGACCGACGGGCGGGGAAGAGACCCAGTACTTC CASSRPTGGEETQYF
TRBJ2-5 TRBV2 - 13 - TGTGCCAGCAGCCAGAGACAGAAAGAGACCCAGTACTTC CASSQRQKETQYF
TRBJ2-5 TRBV5-1 TRBD1 13 medium-sized TGCGCCAGCAGCCCGGGACAGGCTGAGACCCAGTACTTC CASSPGQAETQYF
TRBJ2-7 TRBV29-1 TRBD1 12 - TGCAGCGGGGGACAGGACTCCTACGAGCAGTACTTC CSGGQDSYEQYF
TRBJ1-4 TRBV19 TRBD1 16 - TGTGCCAGTAGTACCTTTCAGGGGGCGACTAATGAAAAACTGTTTTTT CASSTFQGATNEKLFF
TRBJ2-3 TRBV28 - 14 few TGTGCCAGCAGTTTATCGGCGGCGCAGGATACGCAGTATTTT CASSLSAAQDTQYF
TRBJ1-2 TRBV28 TRBD1 18 - TGTGCCAGCAGTTTACCCCTAGGACAGGGTCTTTTCAACTATGGCTACACCTTC CASSLPLGQGLFNYGYTF
TRBJ1-5 TRBV28 - 12 - TGTGCCTCCCAAGGTAGCAATCAGCCCCAGCATTTT CASQGSNQPQHF